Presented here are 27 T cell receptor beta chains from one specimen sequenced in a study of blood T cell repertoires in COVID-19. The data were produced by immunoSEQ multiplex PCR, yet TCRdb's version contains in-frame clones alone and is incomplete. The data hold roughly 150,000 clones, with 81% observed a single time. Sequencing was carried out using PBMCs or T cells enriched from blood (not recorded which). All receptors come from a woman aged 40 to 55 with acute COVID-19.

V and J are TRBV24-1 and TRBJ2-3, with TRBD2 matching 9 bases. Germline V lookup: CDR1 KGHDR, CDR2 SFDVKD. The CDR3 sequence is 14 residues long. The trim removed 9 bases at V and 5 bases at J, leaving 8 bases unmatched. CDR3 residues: CATSIAGAIDTQYF. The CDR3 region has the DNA TGTGCCACCTCCATAGCGGGAGCTATAGATACGCAGTATTTT.

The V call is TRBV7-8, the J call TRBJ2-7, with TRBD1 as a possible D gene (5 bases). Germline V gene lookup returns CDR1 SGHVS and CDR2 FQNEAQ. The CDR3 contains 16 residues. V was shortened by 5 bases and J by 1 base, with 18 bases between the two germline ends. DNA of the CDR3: TGTGCCAGCAGCCCCACCGGAGACAGCCGGTCCTACGAGCAGTACTTC. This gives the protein CASSPTGDSRSYEQYF. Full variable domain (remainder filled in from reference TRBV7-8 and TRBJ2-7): GAGVSQSPRYKVAKRGQDVALRCDPISGHVSLFWYQQALGQGPEFLTYFQNEAQLDKSGLPSDRFFAERPEGSVSTLKIQRTQQEDSAVYLCASSPTGDSRSYEQYFGPGTRLTVT.

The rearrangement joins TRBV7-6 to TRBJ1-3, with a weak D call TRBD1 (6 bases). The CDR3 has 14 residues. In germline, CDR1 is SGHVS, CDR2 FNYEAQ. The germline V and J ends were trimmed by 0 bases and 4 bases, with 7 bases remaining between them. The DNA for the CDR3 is TGTGCCAGCAGCTTAGCCGGACAGGGAAACACCATATATTTT. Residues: CASSLAGQGNTIYF.

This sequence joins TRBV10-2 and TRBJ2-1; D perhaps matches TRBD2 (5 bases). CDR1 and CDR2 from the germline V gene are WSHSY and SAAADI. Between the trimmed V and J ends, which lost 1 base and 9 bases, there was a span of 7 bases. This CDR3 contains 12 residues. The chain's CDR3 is CASSEYGGEQFF. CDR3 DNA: TGCGCCAGCAGTGAGTACGGAGGTGAGCAGTTCTTC.

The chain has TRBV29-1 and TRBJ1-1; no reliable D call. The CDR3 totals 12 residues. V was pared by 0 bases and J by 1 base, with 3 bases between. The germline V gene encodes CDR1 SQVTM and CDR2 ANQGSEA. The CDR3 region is CSVEDKNTEAFF. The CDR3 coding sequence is TGCAGCGTTGAAGACAAGAACACTGAAGCTTTCTTT.

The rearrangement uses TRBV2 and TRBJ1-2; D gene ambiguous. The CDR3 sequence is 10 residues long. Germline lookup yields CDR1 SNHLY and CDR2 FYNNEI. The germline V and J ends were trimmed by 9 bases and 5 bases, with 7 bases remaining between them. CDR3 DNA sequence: TGTGCCAGAAAGGAGTATGGCTACACCTTC. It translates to CARKEYGYTF.

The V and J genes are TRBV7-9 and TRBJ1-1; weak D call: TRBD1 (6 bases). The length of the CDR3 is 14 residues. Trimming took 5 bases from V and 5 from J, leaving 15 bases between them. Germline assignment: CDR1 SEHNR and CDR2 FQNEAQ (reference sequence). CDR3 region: CASSLMVGATEAFF. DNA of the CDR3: TGTGCCAGCAGCCTTATGGTGGGGGCAACTGAAGCTTTCTTT.

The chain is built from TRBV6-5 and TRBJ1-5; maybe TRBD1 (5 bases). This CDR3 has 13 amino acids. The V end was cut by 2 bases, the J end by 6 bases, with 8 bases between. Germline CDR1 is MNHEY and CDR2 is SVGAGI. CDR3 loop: CASSYDSRQPQHF. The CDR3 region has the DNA TGTGCCAGCAGTTACGACAGCCGTCAGCCCCAGCATTTT.

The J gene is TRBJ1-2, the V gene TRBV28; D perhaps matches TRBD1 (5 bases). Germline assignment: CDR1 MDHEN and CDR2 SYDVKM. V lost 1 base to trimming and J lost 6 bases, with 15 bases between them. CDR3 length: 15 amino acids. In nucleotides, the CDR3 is TGTGCCAGCAGTTTATTCACAGGAGCCATTGATGGCTACACCTTC. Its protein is CASSLFTGAIDGYTF.

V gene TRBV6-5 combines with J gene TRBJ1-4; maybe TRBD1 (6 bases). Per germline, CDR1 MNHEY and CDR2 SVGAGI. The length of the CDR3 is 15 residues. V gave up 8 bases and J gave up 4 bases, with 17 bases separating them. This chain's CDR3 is CASEGRGGFNEKLFF. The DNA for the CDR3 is TGTGCCAGCGAGGGCAGGGGAGGGTTTAATGAAAAACTGTTTTTT.

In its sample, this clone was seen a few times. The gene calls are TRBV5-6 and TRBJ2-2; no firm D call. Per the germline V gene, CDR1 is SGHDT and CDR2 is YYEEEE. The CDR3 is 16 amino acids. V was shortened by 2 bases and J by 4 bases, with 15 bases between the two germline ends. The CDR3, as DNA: TGTGCCAGCAGCTTTTTTAGTGGTAGTGGCACCGGGGAGCTGTTTTTT. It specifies CASSFFSGSGTGELFF.

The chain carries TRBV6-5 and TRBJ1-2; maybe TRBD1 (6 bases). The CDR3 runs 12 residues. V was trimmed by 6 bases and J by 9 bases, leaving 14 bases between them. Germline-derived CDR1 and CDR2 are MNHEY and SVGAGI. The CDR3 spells CASRTAQGSYTF. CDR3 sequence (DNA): TGTGCCAGCAGAACTGCCCAGGGGAGCTACACCTTC.

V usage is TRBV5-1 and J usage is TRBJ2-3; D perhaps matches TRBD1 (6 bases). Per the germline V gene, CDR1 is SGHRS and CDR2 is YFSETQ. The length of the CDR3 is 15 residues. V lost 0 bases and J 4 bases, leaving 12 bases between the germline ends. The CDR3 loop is CASSLARGPSDTQYF. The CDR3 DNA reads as TGCGCCAGCAGCTTGGCCAGGGGCCCCTCAGATACGCAGTATTTT.

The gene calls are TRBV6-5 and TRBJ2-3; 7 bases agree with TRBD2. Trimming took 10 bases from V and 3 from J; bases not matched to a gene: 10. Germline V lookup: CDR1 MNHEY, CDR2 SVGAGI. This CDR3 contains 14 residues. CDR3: CATQGGRGTDTQYF. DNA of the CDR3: TGTGCCACCCAGGGCGGGAGAGGGACAGATACGCAGTATTTT.

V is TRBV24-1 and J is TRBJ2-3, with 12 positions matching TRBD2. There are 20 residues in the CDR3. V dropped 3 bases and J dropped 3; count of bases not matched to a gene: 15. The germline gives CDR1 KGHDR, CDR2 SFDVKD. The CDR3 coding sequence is TGTGCCACCAGTGATCCCGGACAGGGTCGGACTAGCGGGATGACAGATACGCAGTATTTT. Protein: CATSDPGQGRTSGMTDTQYF.

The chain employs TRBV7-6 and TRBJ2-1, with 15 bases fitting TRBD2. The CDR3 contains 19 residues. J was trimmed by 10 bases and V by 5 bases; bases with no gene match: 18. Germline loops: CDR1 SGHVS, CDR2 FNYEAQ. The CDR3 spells CASSPRTSGRAEKAKEQFF. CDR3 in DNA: TGTGCCAGCAGCCCGCGGACTAGCGGGAGGGCCGAGAAAGCCAAAGAGCAGTTCTTC.

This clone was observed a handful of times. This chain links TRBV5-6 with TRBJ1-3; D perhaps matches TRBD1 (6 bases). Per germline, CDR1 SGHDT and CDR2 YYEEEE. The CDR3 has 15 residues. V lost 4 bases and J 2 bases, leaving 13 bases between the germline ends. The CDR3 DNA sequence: TGTGCCAGCAGCCGTGGGGGGGCTGCTGGAAACACCATATATTTT. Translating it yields CASSRGGAAGNTIYF.

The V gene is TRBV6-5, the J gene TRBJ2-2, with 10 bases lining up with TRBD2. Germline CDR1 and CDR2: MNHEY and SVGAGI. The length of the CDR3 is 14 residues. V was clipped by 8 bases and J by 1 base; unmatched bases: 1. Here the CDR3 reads CASGTSVNTGELFF. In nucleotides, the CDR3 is TGTGCCAGCGGGACTAGCGTGAACACCGGGGAGCTGTTTTTT.

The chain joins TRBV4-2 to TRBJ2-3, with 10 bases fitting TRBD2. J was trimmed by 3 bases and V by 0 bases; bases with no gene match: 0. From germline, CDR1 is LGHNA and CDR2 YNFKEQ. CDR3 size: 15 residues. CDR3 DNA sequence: TGTGCCAGCAGCCAAGAACTAGCGGGGACAGATACGCAGTATTTT. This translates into CASSQELAGTDTQYF.

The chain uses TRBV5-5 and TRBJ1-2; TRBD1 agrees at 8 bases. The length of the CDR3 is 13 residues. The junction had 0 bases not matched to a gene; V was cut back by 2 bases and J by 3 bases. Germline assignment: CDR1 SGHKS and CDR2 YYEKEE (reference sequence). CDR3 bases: TGTGCCAGCAGCTTACAGGGGGACTATGGCTACACCTTC. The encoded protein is CASSLQGDYGYTF.

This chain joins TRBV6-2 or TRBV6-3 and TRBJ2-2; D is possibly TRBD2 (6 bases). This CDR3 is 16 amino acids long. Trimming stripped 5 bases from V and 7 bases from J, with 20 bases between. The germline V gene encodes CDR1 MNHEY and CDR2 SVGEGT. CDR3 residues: CASSKEGTAAGGELFF. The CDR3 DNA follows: TGTGCCAGCAGTAAAGAGGGGACTGCCGCGGGCGGGGAGCTGTTTTTT.

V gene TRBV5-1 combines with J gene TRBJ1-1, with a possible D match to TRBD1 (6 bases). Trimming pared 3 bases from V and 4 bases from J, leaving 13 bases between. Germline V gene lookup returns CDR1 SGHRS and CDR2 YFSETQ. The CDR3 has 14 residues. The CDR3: CASSSQGRPTEAFF. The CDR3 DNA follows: TGCGCCAGCAGCTCACAGGGCAGGCCCACTGAAGCTTTCTTT.

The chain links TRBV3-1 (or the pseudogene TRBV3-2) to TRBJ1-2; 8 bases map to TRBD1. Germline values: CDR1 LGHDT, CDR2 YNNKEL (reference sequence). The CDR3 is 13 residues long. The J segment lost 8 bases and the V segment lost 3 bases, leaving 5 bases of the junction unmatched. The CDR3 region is CASSQSRGQGYTF. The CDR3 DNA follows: TGTGCCAGCAGCCAGTCCAGGGGGCAGGGCTACACCTTC.

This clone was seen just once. The CDR3 nucleotides read TGTGCCAGTTTTACTGGGGACCGGGACAGGGGAGAAGAAAACTATGGCTACACCTTC. Translation: CASFTGDRDRGEENYGYTF. This chain links TRBV19 with TRBJ1-2, with 10 bases fitting TRBD1. The germline gives CDR1 LNHDA, CDR2 SQIVND (reference sequence). The CDR3 covers 19 residues. Unmatched junction bases numbered 20, after V lost 8 bases and J lost 2 bases.

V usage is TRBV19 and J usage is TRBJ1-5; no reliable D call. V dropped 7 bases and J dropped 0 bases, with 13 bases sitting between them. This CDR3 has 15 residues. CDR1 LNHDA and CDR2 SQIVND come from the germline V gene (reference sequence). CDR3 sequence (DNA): TGTGCCAGTACCGTCAGCGGTCCTAGCAATCAGCCCCAGCATTTT. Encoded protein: CASTVSGPSNQPQHF.

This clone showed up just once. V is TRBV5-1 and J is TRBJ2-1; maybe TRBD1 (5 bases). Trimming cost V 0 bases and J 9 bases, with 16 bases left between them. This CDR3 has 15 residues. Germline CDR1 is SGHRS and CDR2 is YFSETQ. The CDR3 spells CASSLAQGFGSEQFF. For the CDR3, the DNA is TGCGCCAGCAGCTTGGCCCAGGGATTTGGCAGTGAGCAGTTCTTC.

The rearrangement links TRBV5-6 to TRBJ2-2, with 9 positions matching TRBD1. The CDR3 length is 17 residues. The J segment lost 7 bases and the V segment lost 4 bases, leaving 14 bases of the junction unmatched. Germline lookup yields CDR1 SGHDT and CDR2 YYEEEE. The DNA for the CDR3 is TGTGCCAGCAGCGGGCTCCGGCAACAGGGGGCACGCGGGGAGCTGTTTTTT. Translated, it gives CASSGLRQQGARGELFF.